These 25 T cell receptor beta chains came from one sample sequenced in a study of cytomegalovirus exposure and HLA in healthy donors. With 60 Vbeta and 13 Jbeta primers, the PCR was carried out. Clones were sequenced by immunoSEQ multiplex PCR, and TCRdb holds only the in-frame ones, with some missing. The repertoire includes 90,000 to 110,000 clones, over 70% of them detected once, and approximately 8.6% sits in the top ten. The sample consisted of PBMCs. These receptor sequences come from a woman in her thirties or forties in good health and CMV-seropositive.

V and J are TRBV7-9 and TRBJ1-2; a weak D match, TRBD1 (6 bases). This CDR3 comprises 15 residues. Germline CDR1 SEHNR, CDR2 FQNEAQ (reference sequence). V lost 6 bases, J lost 3 bases, and 17 bases lay in between. CDR3 loop: CASRAGLQGHYGYTF. The DNA of the CDR3 is TGTGCCAGCAGAGCCGGATTACAGGGACACTATGGCTACACCTTC.

The J gene is TRBJ2-7, the V gene TRBV5-1; 10 bases match TRBD1. This CDR3 spans 17 amino acids. CDR1 and CDR2 (germline): SGHRS, YFSETQ. The J segment lost 2 bases and the V segment lost 4 bases, leaving 12 bases of the junction unmatched. The CDR3 DNA is TGCGCCAGCAGCCCGACAACCGGGACAGGGGCCCCCTACGAGCAGTACTTC. Its translation is CASSPTTGTGAPYEQYF.

V is TRBV6-6 and J is TRBJ2-3; 9 bases align to TRBD1. V gave up 6 bases and J gave up 0 bases; unmatched junction bases: 4. In germline, CDR1 is MNHNY, CDR2 SVGAGI (reference sequence). The CDR3 has 15 amino acids. In DNA form, the CDR3 reads TGTGCCAGCAGCCGACAGGGGGGTAGCACAGATACGCAGTATTTT. As protein: CASSRQGGSTDTQYF.

The chain has TRBV6-5 and TRBJ2-1; maybe TRBD1 (6 bases). CDR1 is MNHEY and CDR2 is SVGAGI in the germline V gene. With 1 base removed from V and 7 bases from J, the gap between germline ends came to 17 bases. The CDR3 has 16 residues. The CDR3 protein is CASSYWGTREKNEQFF. CDR3 DNA sequence: TGTGCCAGCAGTTACTGGGGGACAAGGGAAAAGAATGAGCAGTTCTTC.

The chain combines TRBV10-3 with TRBJ1-5; 10 bases match TRBD1. Trimming took 10 bases from V and 3 from J; bases not matched to a gene: 6. Germline CDR1 reads ENHRY; CDR2 reads SYGVKD. The CDR3 consists of 14 residues. The CDR3 region has the DNA TGTGCCACCCCGGACAGGGGGTCCAATCAGCCCCAGCATTTT. It specifies CATPDRGSNQPQHF.

The chain recombines TRBV28 with TRBJ2-1, with 13 bases identical to TRBD2. The germline gives CDR1 MDHEN, CDR2 SYDVKM. The V gene end was trimmed by 5 bases and the J gene end by 3 bases; junction bases not matched to a gene: 22. CDR3 length equals 22 residues. CDR3 amino acids: CASSTRRIRTSGGAGGYNEQFF. For the CDR3, the DNA is TGTGCCAGCAGTACGAGAAGGATCCGAACTAGCGGGGGGGCGGGTGGCTACAATGAGCAGTTCTTC.

The chain recombines TRBV5-6 with TRBJ1-2; perhaps TRBD1 as D (5 bases). This CDR3 is 14 amino acids long. Germline CDR1 and CDR2: SGHDT and YYEEEE. Trimming removed 0 bases at V and 6 bases at J, with 12 bases between. The DNA of the CDR3 is TGTGCCAGCAGCTTGGAGCGGGGCGTGGATGGCTACACCTTC. Residues: CASSLERGVDGYTF.

The chain recombines TRBV9 with TRBJ2-1, with 8 bases fitting TRBD2. The V segment lost 2 bases and the J segment 6 bases; nucleotides outside the gene matches: 10. The CDR3 loop spans 16 amino acids. From germline, CDR1 is SGDLS and CDR2 YYNGEE. The CDR3 here is CASSVLQAGGSNEQFF. CDR3 nucleotides: TGTGCCAGCAGCGTCCTACAGGCGGGGGGATCCAATGAGCAGTTCTTC.

The J gene is TRBJ2-7, the V gene TRBV13; 9 positions match TRBD1. The CDR3 loop spans 16 amino acids. With 5 bases clipped from V and 0 bases from J, the junction kept 8 bases outside the gene matches. Germline V lookup: CDR1 PRHDT, CDR2 FYEKMQ (reference sequence). This chain's CDR3 is CASSTPGQGTSYEQYF. The CDR3 bases are TGTGCCAGCAGCACACCGGGACAGGGAACCTCCTACGAGCAGTACTTC.

This sequence joins TRBV4-3 and TRBJ2-1; tentative D call: TRBD1 (5 bases). CDR1 and CDR2 from the germline V gene are LGHNA and YSLEER. This CDR3 has 11 amino acids. Trimming took 0 bases from V and 15 from J, leaving 9 bases between them. CDR3: CASSQETAMFF. The CDR3 coding sequence is TGCGCCAGCAGCCAAGAGACAGCTATGTTCTTC.

The chain employs TRBV11-3 and TRBJ2-1, with 15 nucleotides matching TRBD2. The length of the CDR3 is 16 residues. Germline values: CDR1 SGHNT, CDR2 YENEEA. Losses at the gene ends were 5 bases for V and 7 bases for J; bases not matched to a gene: 6. The CDR3 nucleotides are TGTGCCAGCAGCCATTCAGGACTAGCGGGAGGGAATGAGCAGTTCTTC. Protein: CASSHSGLAGGNEQFF.

This clone was detected only once. CDR3 in amino acids: CASSHYGGTDTQYF. The DNA for the CDR3 is TGTGCCAGCAGCCACTACGGGGGCACAGATACGCAGTATTTT. This chain uses TRBV7-2 with TRBJ2-3; perhaps TRBD2 as D (5 bases). Germline V gene lookup returns CDR1 SGHTA and CDR2 FQGNSA. V gave up 5 bases and J gave up 1 base, with 10 bases separating them. The CDR3 length is 14 residues.

The chain joins TRBV29-1 to TRBJ2-2; D is possibly TRBD1 (7 bases). CDR1 and CDR2 from the germline V gene are SQVTM and ANQGSEA. V lost 4 bases and J 1 base, leaving 34 bases between the germline ends. The CDR3 length is 22 residues. The DNA for the CDR3 is TGCAGCGTTGGCCCCTATCAACAGGGGAGTGGCGGAGGCGGGGTGAACACCGGGGAGCTGTTTTTT. This codes for CSVGPYQQGSGGGGVNTGELFF.

The count of this clone is one. One end of the junction fails to match germline, which may point to a read error. V is TRBV5-4 and J is TRBJ2-3, with unresolved D. The CDR3 spans 15 residues. Germline loops: CDR1 SGHNT, CDR2 YYREEE (reference sequence). CDR3 nucleotides: TGTGCCAGCAGCTTGGACCAACTTGCCTTCGTGATTCAGGATTTT. Protein product: CASSLDQLAFVIQDF.

V and J are TRBV11-2 and TRBJ2-3; D unresolved. The length of the CDR3 is 17 residues. V lost 5 bases and J lost 2, with 20 bases in between. Germline-derived CDR1 and CDR2 are SGHAT and FQNNGV. CDR3 amino acids: CASSPLRLRGVTDTQYF. In DNA form, the CDR3 reads TGTGCCAGCAGCCCACTGCGCCTAAGAGGAGTCACAGATACGCAGTATTTT. The whole variable domain, remainder taken from reference TRBV11-2 and TRBJ2-3, is EAGVAQSPRYKIIEKRQSVAFWCNPISGHATLYWYQQILGQGPKLLIQFQNNGVVDDSQLPKDRFSAERLKGVDSTLKIQPAKLEDSAVYLCASSPLRLRGVTDTQYFGPGTRLTVL.

The chain is built from TRBV5-4 and TRBJ2-5, with D tentatively TRBD2 (5 bases). The CDR3 is made up of 15 amino acids. Trimming removed 4 bases from V and 4 bases from J, with 17 bases in between. CDR1 is SGHNT, CDR2 YYREEE, per germline (reference sequence). Here the CDR3 reads CASSPLTTRGETQYF. The CDR3 coding sequence is TGTGCCAGCAGCCCCCTGACTACCCGCGGAGAGACCCAGTACTTC.

V gene TRBV18 combines with J gene TRBJ1-4; the D gene is possibly TRBD1 (6 bases). This CDR3 comprises 12 residues. CDR1 is KGHSH, CDR2 LQKENI, per germline. Trimming removed 4 bases at V and 8 bases at J, with 8 bases between. CDR3: CASSLGGEKLFF. CDR3 DNA sequence: TGTGCCAGCTCACTAGGGGGAGAAAAACTGTTTTTT.

The chain has TRBV5-4 and TRBJ2-5, with 9 bases aligning to TRBD2. J lost 5 bases, V lost 4 bases, and 6 bases had no gene match. Germline CDR1 reads SGHNT; CDR2 reads YYREEE (reference sequence). The CDR3 runs to 14 residues. In DNA form, the CDR3 reads TGTGCCAGCAGCCCAGGGCGGGAGGGGGAGACCCAGTACTTC. Protein product: CASSPGREGETQYF.

This chain uses TRBV11-2 with TRBJ1-2; D is perhaps TRBD1 (6 bases). Per the germline V gene, CDR1 is SGHAT and CDR2 is FQNNGV. The V and J ends lost 0 bases and 2 bases respectively, with 13 bases between them. The CDR3 loop spans 16 amino acids. The CDR3 bases are TGTGCCAGCAGCTTAGACCGATGGGGGCCCAACTATGGCTACACCTTC. Protein sequence: CASSLDRWGPNYGYTF.

The chain uses TRBV9 and TRBJ2-7; the D gene is possibly TRBD1 (5 bases). The CDR3 sequence is 15 residues long. The ends were cut back, 3 bases at V and 3 bases at J, with 16 bases in the middle. Looked up from germline, CDR1 is SGDLS and CDR2 is YYNGEE. CDR3 sequence reads: CASSANRQTHYEQYF. The DNA of the CDR3 is TGTGCCAGCAGCGCTAACCGACAGACCCACTACGAGCAGTACTTC.

This chain joins TRBV5-1 and TRBJ2-5, with 12 positions matching TRBD2. This CDR3 comprises 17 residues. J lost 2 bases, V lost 0 bases, and 5 bases had no gene match. Germline V CDR1 and CDR2: SGHRS, YFSETQ. CDR3 sequence (DNA): TGCGCCAGCAGCTTGGGACTAGCGGGAGCCTTTCAAGAGACCCAGTACTTC. This codes for CASSLGLAGAFQETQYF.

This clone occurred a few times. The gene calls are TRBV4-3 and TRBJ1-3; D gene ambiguous. Per germline, CDR1 LGHNA and CDR2 YSLEER. The CDR3 has 14 amino acids. The V end was cut by 0 bases, the J end by 6 bases, with 9 bases between. CDR3 DNA sequence: TGCGCCAGCAGCCAAGATATCGGAGTAAACACCATATATTTT. Protein sequence: CASSQDIGVNTIYF.

The chain joins TRBV28 to TRBJ1-5; no firm D call. From germline, CDR1 is MDHEN and CDR2 SYDVKM. The ends were cut back, 3 bases at V and 9 bases at J, with 15 bases in the middle. This CDR3 spans 14 amino acids. This CDR3 reads CASSFGLNQWPQHF. For the CDR3, the DNA is TGTGCCAGCAGTTTTGGCCTGAATCAGTGGCCCCAGCATTTT.

The chain employs TRBV6-5 and TRBJ1-6; perhaps TRBD1 as D (5 bases). Germline-derived CDR1 and CDR2 are MNHEY and SVGAGI. This CDR3 is built from 15 residues. Trimming left V 6 bases short and J 8 bases short, with 17 bases between. The CDR3 DNA is TGTGCCAGCAGCCGCACACGAATAGGGGATTCACCCCTCCACTTT. Translated: CASSRTRIGDSPLHF.

Notes on this clone: Other DNA sequences in this specimen translate into the identical CDR3. The chain employs TRBV29-1 and TRBJ2-1; D is unclear. There are 12 residues in the CDR3. Germline V gene data show CDR1 as SQVTM and CDR2 as ANQGSEA. V was trimmed by 3 bases and J by 3 bases, leaving 6 bases between them. CDR3 loop: CSVEPGYNEQFF. In DNA, the CDR3 is TGCAGCGTTGAGCCCGGCTACAATGAGCAGTTCTTC.